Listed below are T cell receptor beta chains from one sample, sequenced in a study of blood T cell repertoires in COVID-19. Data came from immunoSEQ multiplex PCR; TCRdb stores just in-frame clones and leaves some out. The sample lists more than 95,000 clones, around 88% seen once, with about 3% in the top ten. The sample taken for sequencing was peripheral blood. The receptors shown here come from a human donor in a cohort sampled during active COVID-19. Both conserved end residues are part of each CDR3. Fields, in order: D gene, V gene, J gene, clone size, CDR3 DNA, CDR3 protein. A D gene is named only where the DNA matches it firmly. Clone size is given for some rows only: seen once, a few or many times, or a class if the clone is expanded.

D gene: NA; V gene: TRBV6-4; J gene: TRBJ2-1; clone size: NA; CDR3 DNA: TGTGCCAGCAGCCCCCGGGACTCTCGGCAGCATGAGCAGTTCTTC; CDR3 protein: CASSPRDSRQHEQFF
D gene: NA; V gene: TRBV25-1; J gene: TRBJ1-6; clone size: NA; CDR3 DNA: TGTGCCAGCAGTGATCTAGACCGCTATAATTCACCCCTCCACTTT; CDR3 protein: CASSDLDRYNSPLHF
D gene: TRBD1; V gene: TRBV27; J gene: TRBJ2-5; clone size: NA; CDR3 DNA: TGTGCCAGCAGAGGACAGGGGGGGAAAAAGGAGACCCAGTACTTC; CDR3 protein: CASRGQGGKKETQYF
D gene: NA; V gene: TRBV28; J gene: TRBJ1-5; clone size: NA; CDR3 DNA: TGTGCCAGCAGTTTAACGGGCCAGGGTGTGCAGCCCCAGCATTTT; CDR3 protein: CASSLTGQGVQPQHF
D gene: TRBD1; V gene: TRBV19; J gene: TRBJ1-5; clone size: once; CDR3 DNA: TGTGCCAGTAGTTCGGACAGGGTGGGGCAGCCCCAGCATTTT; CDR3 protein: CASSSDRVGQPQHF
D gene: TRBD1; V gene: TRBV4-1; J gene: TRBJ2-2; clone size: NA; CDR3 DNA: TGCGCCAGCAGCCAAGTGGAAAGGGGGCTGAACACCGGGGAGCTGTTTTTT; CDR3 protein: CASSQVERGLNTGELFF
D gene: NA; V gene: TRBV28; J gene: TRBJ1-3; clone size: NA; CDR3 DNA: TGTGCCAGCAAAAACGCACTCTCTGGAAACACCATATATTTT; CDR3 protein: CASKNALSGNTIYF
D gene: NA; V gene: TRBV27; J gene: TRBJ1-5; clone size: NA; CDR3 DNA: TGTGCCAGCAGTTTAACTTCGGTTAATAGCAATCAGCCCCAGCATTTT; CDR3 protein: CASSLTSVNSNQPQHF
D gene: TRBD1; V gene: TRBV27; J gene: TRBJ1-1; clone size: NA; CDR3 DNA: TGTGCCAACCCCACAGGGGTGGGCACTGAAGCTTTCTTT; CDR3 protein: CANPTGVGTEAFF
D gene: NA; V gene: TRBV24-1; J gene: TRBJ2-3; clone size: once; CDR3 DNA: TGTGCCACCAGTGATTTGGGGCAGCCCACAGATACGCAGTATTTT; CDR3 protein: CATSDLGQPTDTQYF
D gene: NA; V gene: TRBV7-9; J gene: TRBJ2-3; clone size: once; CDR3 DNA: TGTGCCAGCAGCCGGGACTTCGCCACAGATACGCAGTATTTT; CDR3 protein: CASSRDFATDTQYF
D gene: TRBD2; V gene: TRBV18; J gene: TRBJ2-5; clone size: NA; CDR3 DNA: TGTGCCAGCTCACCGGGACTAGCGGAGACCCAGTACTTC; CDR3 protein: CASSPGLAETQYF
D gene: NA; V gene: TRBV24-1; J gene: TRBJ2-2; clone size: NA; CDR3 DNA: TGTGCCACCAGTGATTTGCGGGGCACCGGGGAGCTGTTTTTT; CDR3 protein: CATSDLRGTGELFF
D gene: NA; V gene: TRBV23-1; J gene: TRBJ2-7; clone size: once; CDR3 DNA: TGCGCCAGCAGTCAATCGTGGGGAGAGTCAGGGGTTGGGGAGCAGTACTTC; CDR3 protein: CASSQSWGESGVGEQYF
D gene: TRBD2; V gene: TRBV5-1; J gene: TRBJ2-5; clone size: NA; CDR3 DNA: TGCGCCAGCAGCTTGTTACTAGCGGAAGAGACCCAGTACTTC; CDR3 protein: CASSLLLAEETQYF
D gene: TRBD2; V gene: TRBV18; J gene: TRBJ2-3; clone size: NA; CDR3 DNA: TGTGCCAGCTCCCCTAGCGGGGGTACAGATACGCAGTATTTT; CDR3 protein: CASSPSGGTDTQYF
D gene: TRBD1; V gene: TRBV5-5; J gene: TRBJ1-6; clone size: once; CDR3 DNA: TGTGCCAGCAGCTTGTACACAGGGGGTGCGAATTCACCCCTCCACTTT; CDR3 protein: CASSLYTGGANSPLHF
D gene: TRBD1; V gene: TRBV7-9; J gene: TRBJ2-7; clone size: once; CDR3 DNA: TGTGCCAGCGTCCGGGACAGGGGAACCTACGAGCAGTACTTC; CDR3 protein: CASVRDRGTYEQYF
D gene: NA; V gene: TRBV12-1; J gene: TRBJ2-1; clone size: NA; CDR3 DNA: TGTGCCAGCAGCCCTAGGAACGGGAGCTCCTACAATGAGCAGTTCTTC; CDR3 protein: CASSPRNGSSYNEQFF
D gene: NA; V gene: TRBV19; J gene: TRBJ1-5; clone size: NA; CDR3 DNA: TGTGCCAGTAGGCAATTCAAAACAGACAATCAGCCCCAGCATTTT; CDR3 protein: CASRQFKTDNQPQHF
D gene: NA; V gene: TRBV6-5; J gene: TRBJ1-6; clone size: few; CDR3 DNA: TGTGCCAGCAGTCCTTTTGAGGGATATAATTCACCCCTCCACTTT; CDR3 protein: CASSPFEGYNSPLHF
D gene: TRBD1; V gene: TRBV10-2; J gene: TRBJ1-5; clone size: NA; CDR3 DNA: TGCGCCAGCGGGACAGGAGGTCTCCAGCCCCAGCATTTT; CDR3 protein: CASGTGGLQPQHF
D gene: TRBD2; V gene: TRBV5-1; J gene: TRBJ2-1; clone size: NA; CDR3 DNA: TGCGCCAGCAGCCCGCCTGGGACTAGCGGGAGACTCTACAATGAGCAGTTCTTC; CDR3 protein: CASSPPGTSGRLYNEQFF
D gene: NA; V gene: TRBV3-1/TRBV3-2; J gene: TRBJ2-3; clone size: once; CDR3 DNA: TGTGCCAGCAGCCAATGGGGGGTTAACACAGATACGCAGTATTTT; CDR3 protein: CASSQWGVNTDTQYF
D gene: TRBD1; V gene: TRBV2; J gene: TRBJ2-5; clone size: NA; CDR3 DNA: TGTGCCAGCAGTGCAAGCAGGGGGCGCGGTGAGACCCAGTACTTC; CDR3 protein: CASSASRGRGETQYF
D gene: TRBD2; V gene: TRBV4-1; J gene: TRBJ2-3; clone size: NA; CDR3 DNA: TGCGCCAGCAGCCGCAGGAACCGACTAGCGGGAGAGAGCACAGATACGCAGTATTTT; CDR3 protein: CASSRRNRLAGESTDTQYF
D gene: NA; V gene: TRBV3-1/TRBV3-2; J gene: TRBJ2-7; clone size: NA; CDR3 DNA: TGTGCCAGCAGCCCCGACGGAGTTGGCGAGCAGTACTTC; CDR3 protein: CASSPDGVGEQYF
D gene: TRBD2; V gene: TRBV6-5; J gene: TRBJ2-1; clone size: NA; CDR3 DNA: TGTGCCAGCAGTTTCACTAGCGCCGACTACAATGAGCAGTTCTTC; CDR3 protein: CASSFTSADYNEQFF
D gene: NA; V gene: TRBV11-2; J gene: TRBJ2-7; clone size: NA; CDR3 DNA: TGTGCCAGCACCCTGTTTGTCGCTGGGGGGTACGAGCAGTACTTC; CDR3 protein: CASTLFVAGGYEQYF
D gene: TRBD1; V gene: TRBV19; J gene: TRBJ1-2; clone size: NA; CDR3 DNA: TGTGCCAGTAGTATGGGGACAGGGGGCTCTCCCTGGGGCTACACCTTC; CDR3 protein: CASSMGTGGSPWGYTF
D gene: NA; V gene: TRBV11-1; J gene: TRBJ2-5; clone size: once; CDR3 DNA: TGTGCCAGCAGCTTAGTCTTCTCCGGAGGTGAAGAGACCCAGTACTTC; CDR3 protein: CASSLVFSGGEETQYF
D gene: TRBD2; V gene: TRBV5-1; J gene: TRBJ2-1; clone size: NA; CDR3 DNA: TGCGCCAGCAGCTACTTAGCGGGGAGCTCCTACAATGAGCAGTTCTTC; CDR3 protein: CASSYLAGSSYNEQFF
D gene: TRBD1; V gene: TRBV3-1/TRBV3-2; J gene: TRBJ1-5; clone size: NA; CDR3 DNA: TGTGCCAGCAGCCAGTGGACAGGGGATTTGGGCAATCAGCCCCAGCATTTT; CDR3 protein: CASSQWTGDLGNQPQHF
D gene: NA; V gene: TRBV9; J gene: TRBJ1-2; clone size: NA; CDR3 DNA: TGTGCCAGCAGCCGAGCCCCAAACTATGGCTACACCTTC; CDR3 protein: CASSRAPNYGYTF
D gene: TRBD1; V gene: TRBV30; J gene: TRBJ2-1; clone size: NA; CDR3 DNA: TGTGCCTGGAGTGTACCGACAGGGGGCTCCTACAATGAGCAGTTCTTC; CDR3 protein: CAWSVPTGGSYNEQFF
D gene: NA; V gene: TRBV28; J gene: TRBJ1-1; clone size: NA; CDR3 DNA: TGTGCCAGCAGTTTCCGACGGAGGAGCACTGAAGCTTTCTTT; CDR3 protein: CASSFRRRSTEAFF
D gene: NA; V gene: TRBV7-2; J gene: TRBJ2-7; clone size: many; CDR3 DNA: TGTGCCAGCAGCTTGGGCAGGGGATCCTACGAGCAGTACTTC; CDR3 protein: CASSLGRGSYEQYF
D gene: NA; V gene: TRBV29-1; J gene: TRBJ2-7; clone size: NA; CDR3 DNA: TGCAGCGTCAGGGACTTTCCTGGATACGAGCAGTACTTC; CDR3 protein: CSVRDFPGYEQYF
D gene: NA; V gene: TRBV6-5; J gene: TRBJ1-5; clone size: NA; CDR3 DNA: TGTGCCAGCAGTTACTTAGGGGGTAGCAATCAGCCCCAGCATTTT; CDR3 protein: CASSYLGGSNQPQHF
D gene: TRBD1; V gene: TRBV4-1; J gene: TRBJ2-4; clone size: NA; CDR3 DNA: TGCGCCAGCAGCCAAGATAGCGGGACAGGGGACCGCATAGCCAAAAACATTCAGTACTTC; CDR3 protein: CASSQDSGTGDRIAKNIQYF
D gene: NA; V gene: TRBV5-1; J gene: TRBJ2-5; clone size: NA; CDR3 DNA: TGCGCCAGCTCCGAGGGAGCGGCTCAAGAGACCCAGTACTTC; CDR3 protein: CASSEGAAQETQYF
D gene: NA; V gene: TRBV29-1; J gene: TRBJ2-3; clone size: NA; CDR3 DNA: TGCAGCGTTGAGCGGACAGGCACAGATACGCAGTATTTT; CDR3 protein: CSVERTGTDTQYF
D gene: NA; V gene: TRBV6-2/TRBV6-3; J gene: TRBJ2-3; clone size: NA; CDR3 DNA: TGTGCCAGCAGTTACTCGACAGGACTCTCCGCTAGCACAGATACGCAGTATTTT; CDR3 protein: CASSYSTGLSASTDTQYF
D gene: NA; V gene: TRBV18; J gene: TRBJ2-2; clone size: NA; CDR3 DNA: TGTGCCAGCTCACCAACAAGGGGCGGGGAGCTGTTTTTT; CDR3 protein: CASSPTRGGELFF
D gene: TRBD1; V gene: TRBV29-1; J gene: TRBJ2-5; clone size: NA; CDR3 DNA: TGCAGCGCCAGACAGGGACAAGAGACCCAGTACTTC; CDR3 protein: CSARQGQETQYF
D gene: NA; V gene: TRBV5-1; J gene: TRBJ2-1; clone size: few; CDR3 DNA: TGCGCCAGCAGCTCGGTCCCCAGGGGGGCGGAGGGCAATGAGCAGTTCTTC; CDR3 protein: CASSSVPRGAEGNEQFF
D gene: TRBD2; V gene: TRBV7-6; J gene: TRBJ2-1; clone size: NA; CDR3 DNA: TGTGCCAGCAGCTTACGACTAGCGGGAGCGGCTTTGAATGAGCAGTTCTTC; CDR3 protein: CASSLRLAGAALNEQFF